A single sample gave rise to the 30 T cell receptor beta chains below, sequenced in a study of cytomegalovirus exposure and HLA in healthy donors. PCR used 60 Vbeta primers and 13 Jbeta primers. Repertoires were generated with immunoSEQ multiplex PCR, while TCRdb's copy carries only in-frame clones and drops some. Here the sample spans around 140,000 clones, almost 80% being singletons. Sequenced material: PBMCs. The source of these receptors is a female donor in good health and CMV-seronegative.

The CDR3 DNA follows: TGTGCCAGCAGCTTAGATCCGGACAATGAGCAGTTCTTC. Protein product: CASSLDPDNEQFF. The chain couples TRBV7-9 to TRBJ2-1; D unresolved. Trimming took 1 base from V and 5 from J, leaving 6 bases between them. Germline V gene lookup returns CDR1 SEHNR and CDR2 FQNEAQ (reference sequence). The CDR3 is made up of 13 amino acids.

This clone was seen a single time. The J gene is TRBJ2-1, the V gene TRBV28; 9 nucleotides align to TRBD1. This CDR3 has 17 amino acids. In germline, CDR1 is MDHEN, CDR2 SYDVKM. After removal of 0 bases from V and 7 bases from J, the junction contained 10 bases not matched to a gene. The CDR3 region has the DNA TGTGCCAGCAGTTTATGGGCCGGGACAGGGAGAGCGAATGAGCAGTTCTTC. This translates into CASSLWAGTGRANEQFF.

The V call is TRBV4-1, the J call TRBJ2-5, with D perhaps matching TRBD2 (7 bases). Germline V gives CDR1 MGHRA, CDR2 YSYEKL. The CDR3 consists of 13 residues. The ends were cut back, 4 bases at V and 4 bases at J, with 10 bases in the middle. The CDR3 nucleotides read TGCGCCAGCAGCCGGGGGGGCGCAGAGACCCAGTACTTC. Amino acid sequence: CASSRGGAETQYF.

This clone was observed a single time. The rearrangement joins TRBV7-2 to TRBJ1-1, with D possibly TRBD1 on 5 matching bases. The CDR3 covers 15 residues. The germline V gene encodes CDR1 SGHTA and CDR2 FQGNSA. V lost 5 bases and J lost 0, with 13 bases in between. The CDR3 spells CASSPGVRLNTEAFF. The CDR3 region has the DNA TGTGCCAGCAGCCCGGGGGTCAGATTGAACACTGAAGCTTTCTTT.

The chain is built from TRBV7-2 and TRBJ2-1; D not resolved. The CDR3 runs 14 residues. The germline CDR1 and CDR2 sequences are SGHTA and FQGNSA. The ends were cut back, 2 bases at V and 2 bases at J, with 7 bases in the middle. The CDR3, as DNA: TGTGCCAGCAGCTTATCAGTTACCTACAATGAGCAGTTCTTC. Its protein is CASSLSVTYNEQFF. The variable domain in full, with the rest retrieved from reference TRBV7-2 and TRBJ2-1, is GAGVSQSPSNKVTEKGKDVELRCDPISGHTALYWYRQSLGQGLEFLIYFQGNSAPDKSGLPSDRFSAERTGGSVSTLTIQRTQQEDSAVYLCASSLSVTYNEQFFGPGTRLTVL.

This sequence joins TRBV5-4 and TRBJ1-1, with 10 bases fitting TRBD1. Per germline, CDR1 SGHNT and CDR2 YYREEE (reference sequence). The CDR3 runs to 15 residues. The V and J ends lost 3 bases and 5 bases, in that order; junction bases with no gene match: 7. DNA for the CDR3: TGTGCCAGCAGCTCCGGACAGGGGGGAAGGACTGAAGCTTTCTTT. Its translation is CASSSGQGGRTEAFF.

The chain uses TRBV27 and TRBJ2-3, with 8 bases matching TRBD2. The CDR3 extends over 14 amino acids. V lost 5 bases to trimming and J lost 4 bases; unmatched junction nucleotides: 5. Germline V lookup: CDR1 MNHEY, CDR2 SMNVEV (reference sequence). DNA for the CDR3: TGTGCCAGCAGTCCGGGGGGGGGCGCAGATACGCAGTATTTT. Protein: CASSPGGGADTQYF.

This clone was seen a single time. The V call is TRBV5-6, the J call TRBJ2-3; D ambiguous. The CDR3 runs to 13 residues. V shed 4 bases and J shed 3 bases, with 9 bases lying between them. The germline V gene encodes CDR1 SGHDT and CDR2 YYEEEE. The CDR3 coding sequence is TGTGCCAGCAGCGTTTTAGTGACAGATACGCAGTATTTT. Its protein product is CASSVLVTDTQYF. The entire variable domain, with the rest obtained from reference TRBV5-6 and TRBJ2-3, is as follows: DAGVTQSPTHLIKTRGQQVTLRCSPKSGHDTVSWYQQALGQGPQFIFQYYEEEERQRGNFPDRFSGHQFPNYSSELNVNALLLGDSALYLCASSVLVTDTQYFGPGTRLTVL.

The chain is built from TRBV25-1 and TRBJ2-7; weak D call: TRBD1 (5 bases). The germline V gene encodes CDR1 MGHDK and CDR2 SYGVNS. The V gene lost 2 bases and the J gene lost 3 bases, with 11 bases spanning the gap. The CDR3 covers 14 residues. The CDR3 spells CASSEKVRDYEQYF. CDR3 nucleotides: TGTGCCAGCAGTGAAAAGGTCAGGGACTACGAGCAGTACTTC.

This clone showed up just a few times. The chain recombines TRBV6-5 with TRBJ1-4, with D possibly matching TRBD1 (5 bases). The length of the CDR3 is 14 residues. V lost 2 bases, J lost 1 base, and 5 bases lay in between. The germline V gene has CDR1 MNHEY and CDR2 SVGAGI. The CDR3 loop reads CASSYRGTNEKLFF. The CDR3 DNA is TGTGCCAGCAGTTACAGGGGAACTAATGAAAAACTGTTTTTT.

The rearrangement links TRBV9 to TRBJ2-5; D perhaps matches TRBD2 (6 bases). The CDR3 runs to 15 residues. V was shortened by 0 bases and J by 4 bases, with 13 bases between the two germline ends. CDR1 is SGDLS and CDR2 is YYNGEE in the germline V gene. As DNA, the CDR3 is TGTGCCAGCAGCGTAGTTGGAACGGGGGTAGAGACCCAGTACTTC. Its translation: CASSVVGTGVETQYF.

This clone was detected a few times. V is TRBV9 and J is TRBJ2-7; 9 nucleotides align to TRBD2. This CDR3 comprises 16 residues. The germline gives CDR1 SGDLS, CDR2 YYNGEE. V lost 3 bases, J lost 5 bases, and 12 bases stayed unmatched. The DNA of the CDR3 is TGTGCCAGCAGCGCCCGAGGCATAGCGGGGGAAAACGAGCAGTACTTC. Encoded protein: CASSARGIAGENEQYF.

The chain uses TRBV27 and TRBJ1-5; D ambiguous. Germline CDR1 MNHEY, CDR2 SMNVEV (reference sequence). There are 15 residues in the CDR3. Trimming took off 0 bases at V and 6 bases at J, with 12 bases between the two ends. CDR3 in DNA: TGTGCCAGCAGTTTATCGAGCGGATTCGGTCAGCCCCAGCATTTT. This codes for CASSLSSGFGQPQHF.

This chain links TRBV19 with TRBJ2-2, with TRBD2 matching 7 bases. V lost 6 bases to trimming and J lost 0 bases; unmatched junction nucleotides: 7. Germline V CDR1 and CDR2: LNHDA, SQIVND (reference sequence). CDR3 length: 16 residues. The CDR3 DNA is TGTGCCAGTAGGAGGCTAGCGGAGACGAACACCGGGGAGCTGTTTTTT. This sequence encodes CASRRLAETNTGELFF.

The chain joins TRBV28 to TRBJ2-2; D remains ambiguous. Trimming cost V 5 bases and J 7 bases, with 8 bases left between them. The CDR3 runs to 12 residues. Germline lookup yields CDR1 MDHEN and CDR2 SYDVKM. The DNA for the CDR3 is TGTGCCAGCAGTCAATACGGCGGGGAGCTGTTTTTT. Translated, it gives CASSQYGGELFF.

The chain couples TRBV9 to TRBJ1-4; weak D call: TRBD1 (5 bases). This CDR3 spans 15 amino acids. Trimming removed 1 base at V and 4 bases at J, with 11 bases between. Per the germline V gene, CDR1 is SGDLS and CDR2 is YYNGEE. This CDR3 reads CASSVQGLGNEKLFF. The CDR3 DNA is TGTGCCAGCAGCGTACAGGGACTCGGTAATGAAAAACTGTTTTTT.

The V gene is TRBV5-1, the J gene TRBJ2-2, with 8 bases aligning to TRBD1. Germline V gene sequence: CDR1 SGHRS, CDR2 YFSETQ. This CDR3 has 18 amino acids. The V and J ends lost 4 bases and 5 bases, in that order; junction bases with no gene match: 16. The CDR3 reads CASSRRGGQGRGTGELFF. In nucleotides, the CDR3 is TGCGCCAGCAGCCGGAGGGGAGGACAGGGAAGAGGAACCGGGGAGCTGTTTTTT.

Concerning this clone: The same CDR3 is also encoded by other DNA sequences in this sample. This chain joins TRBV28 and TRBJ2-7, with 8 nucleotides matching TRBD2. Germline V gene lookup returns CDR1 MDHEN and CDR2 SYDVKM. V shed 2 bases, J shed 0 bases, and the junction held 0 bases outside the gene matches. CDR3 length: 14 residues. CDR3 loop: CASSLSGSSYEQYF. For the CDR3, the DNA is TGTGCCAGCAGTTTAAGCGGGAGCTCCTACGAGCAGTACTTC.

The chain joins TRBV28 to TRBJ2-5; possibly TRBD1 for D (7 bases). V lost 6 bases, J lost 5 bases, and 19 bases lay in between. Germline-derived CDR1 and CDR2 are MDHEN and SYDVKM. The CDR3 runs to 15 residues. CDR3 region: CASRSGAQGRETQYF. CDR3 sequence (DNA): TGTGCCAGCAGGTCCGGAGCACAGGGGAGGGAGACCCAGTACTTC.

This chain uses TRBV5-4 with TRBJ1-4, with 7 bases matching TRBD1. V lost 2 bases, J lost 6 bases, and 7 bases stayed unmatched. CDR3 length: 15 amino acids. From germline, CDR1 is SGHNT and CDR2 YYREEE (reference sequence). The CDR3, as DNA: TGTGCCAGCAGCTTTGGAGGGCAGGGGGATGAAAAACTGTTTTTT. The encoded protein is CASSFGGQGDEKLFF.

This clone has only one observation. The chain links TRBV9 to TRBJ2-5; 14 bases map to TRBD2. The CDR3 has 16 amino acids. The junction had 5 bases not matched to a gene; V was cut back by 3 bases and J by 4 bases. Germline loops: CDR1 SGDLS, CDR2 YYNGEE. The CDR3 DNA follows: TGTGCCAGCAGCGCCCCAGGACTAGCGGGAGGAGAGACCCAGTACTTC. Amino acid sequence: CASSAPGLAGGETQYF. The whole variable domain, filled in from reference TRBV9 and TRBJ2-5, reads DSGVTQTPKHLITATGQRVTLRCSPRSGDLSVYWYQQSLDQGLQFLIQYYNGEERAKGNILERFSAQQFPDLHSELNLSSLELGDSALYFCASSAPGLAGGETQYFGPGTRLLVL.

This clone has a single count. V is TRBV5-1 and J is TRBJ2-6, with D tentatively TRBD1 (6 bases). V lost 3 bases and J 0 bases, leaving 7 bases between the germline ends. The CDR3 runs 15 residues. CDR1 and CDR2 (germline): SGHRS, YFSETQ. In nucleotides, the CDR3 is TGCGCCAGCAGCTCGACAGGCTCTGGGGCCAACGTCCTGACTTTC. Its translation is CASSSTGSGANVLTF.

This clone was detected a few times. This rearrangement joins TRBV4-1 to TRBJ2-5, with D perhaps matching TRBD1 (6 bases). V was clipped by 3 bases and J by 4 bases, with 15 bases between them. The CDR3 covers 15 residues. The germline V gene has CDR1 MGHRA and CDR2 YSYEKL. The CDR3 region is CASSQQQGVGETQYF. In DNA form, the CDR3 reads TGCGCCAGCAGCCAGCAACAGGGAGTCGGAGAGACCCAGTACTTC.

The chain's CDR3 is CASSSGTGGNYEQYF. CDR3 coding DNA: TGTGCCAGCAGCTCCGGGACAGGGGGGAACTACGAGCAGTACTTC. The chain is built from TRBV28 and TRBJ2-7; TRBD1 aligns across 11 bases. The CDR3 has 15 residues. The J segment lost 3 bases and the V segment lost 6 bases, leaving 7 bases of the junction unmatched. CDR1 MDHEN and CDR2 SYDVKM come from the germline V gene.

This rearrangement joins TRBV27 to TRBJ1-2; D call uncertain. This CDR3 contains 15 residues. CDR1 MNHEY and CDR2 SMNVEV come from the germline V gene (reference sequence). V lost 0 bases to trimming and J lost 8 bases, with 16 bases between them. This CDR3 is CASSLSREGGEGYTF. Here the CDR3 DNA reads TGTGCCAGCAGTTTATCACGGGAGGGCGGGGAAGGCTACACCTTC.

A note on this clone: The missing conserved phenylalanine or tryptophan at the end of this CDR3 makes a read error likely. CDR3 sequence (DNA): TGTGCCAGCAGTACGGGACATACGAACACTGAAGCTTTCTCT. Translated, it gives CASSTGHTNTEAFS. The V gene is TRBV2, the J gene TRBJ1-1; possibly TRBD1 for D (6 bases). CDR1 SNHLY and CDR2 FYNNEI come from the germline V gene. V was cut by 5 bases and J by 1 base, with 11 bases left in between. CDR3 length: 14 amino acids.

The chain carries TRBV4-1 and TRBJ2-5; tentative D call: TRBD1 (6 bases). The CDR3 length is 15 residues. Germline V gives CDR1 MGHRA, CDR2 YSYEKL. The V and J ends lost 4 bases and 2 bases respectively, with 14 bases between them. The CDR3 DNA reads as TGCGCCAGCAGCCGGATCAGGACAGAGCAAGAGACCCAGTACTTC. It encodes CASSRIRTEQETQYF.

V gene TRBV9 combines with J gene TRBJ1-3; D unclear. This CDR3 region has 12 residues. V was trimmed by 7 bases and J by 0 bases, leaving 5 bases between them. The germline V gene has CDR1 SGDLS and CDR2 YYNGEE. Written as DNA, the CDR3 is TGTGCCAGCTCGCGCTCTGGAAACACCATATATTTT. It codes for CASSRSGNTIYF.

The CDR3: CASSHPPRQGYTF. The CDR3 DNA follows: TGTGCCAGCAGCCACCCTCCGAGGCAGGGCTACACCTTC. V is TRBV28 and J is TRBJ1-2; D remains ambiguous. Germline lookup yields CDR1 MDHEN and CDR2 SYDVKM. The CDR3 is 13 amino acids. V dropped 6 bases and J dropped 8 bases, with 16 bases sitting between them.

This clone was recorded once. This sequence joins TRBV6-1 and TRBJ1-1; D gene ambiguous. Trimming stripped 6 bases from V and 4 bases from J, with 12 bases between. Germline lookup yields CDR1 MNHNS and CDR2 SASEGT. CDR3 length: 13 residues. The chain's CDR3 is CASSRLLLTEAFF. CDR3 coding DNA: TGTGCCAGCAGCAGGTTGTTACTCACTGAAGCTTTCTTT.